This T cell receptor (beta chain) was captured by sequencing in a study of blood T cell repertoires in COVID-19. In the study overall: Whether acute or convalescent, the COVID-19 samples came from the United States, Italy and Spain. T cells, B-cell-depleted T cells, or PBMCs provided the cDNA or gDNA that served as material.

This CDR3 contains 15 residues. Trimming left V 1 base short and J 11 bases short, with 20 bases between. Looked up from germline, CDR1 is LGHDT and CDR2 is YNNKEL (reference sequence). Original processing methods: Amplified reference gene primers provided the basis for estimating nucleated cell counts. Only in-frame clones appear in the TCRdb table, and some are missing; sequencing was by immunoSEQ multiplex PCR. Clonal size and the V and J genes are those of that table, whereas D and trimming came from the DNA. The table lists a few hundred thousand clones, about 83% of them singletons. This rearrangement joins TRBV3-1 (or the pseudogene TRBV3-2) to TRBJ1-1; D gene uncertain. The TCR comes from an elderly man with acute or convalescent COVID-19. The sample consisted of peripheral blood. The DNA of the CDR3 is TGTGCCAGCAGCCAAGTCGGGAGTAGACCTGGCAGGGCTTTCTTT. This sequence encodes CASSQVGSRPGRAFF.